This paragraph covers one TCR beta chain sequence. Its specific antigen is unknown. Base qualities are not at hand, and no much larger clone is one base apart. Reading the label with the study, this specimen's time point is: baseline before first vaccination. The vaccinee samples were drawn from two UK trials, COV001 and COV002, one of which was a single-blind randomized controlled phase 2/3 trial testing AZD1222 (ChAdOx1 nCoV-19) in healthy adults. For TCRbeta chain sequencing, PBMC samples from trial participants were taken at day 0 and at day 28 after the second dose. The CDR3 regions of human TCRbeta chains were analyzed by immunosequencing. The study's processing was this. TCRs in the repertoires were matched against a reference library of SARS-CoV-2-specific TCRs that had been generated with the MIRA antigen-specificity platform. Breadth was defined as the fraction of unique TCRs that were SARS-CoV-2-associated, and depth was defined as the fraction of total T cells that were SARS-CoV-2-associated. Using the MIRA data, each spike-specific TCR was mapped to the spike region that the TCR reacts to and placed in a CD4 or CD8 class. Log10-transformed breadth and depth values were compared by one-way ANOVA with Sidak's multiple comparisons tests. This immuneACCESS table, as held by TCRdb, lists in-frame sequences with V and J called but not all clones. Of the missing ones, under half trace to an unresolved V gene in checked studies; the others have no known cause. The V and J calls and clone size are taken from that table; D and trimming were inferred from the DNA. The sample yields 150,000 to 160,000 clones; around 90% were counted once. Approximately 20% of the sample goes to the ten largest clones.

The sample belongs to a study of T cell responses to AZD1222 COVID-19 vaccine (dated by TCRdb to about 2021). Background for the entire study: AZD1222 recipients with second doses at about 4 weeks or about 12 weeks were pooled, because spike-specific TCR depth and breadth did not differ between schedules. Trial participants were enrolled by age into subgroups of 18-55, 56-69 and 70-plus years, and around 150, 29 and 61 TCR-sequenced participants, respectively, were included in these subgroups. A total of 233 trial participants underwent TCR sequencing, of whom about 200 had received two doses of AZD1222 and 26 had received two doses of the MenACWY control vaccine. The full study reports these points: In the small 56-69-year group, the increase in depth fell short of significance, most likely because of low power. Conclusions about previously exposed vaccinees are limited because only five to seven AZD1222 recipients were SARS-CoV-2 seropositive at baseline. A significant rise in spike-specific TCR breadth and depth was observed after two AZD1222 doses relative to day 0 and relative to MenACWY recipients. Most participants were white British and females outnumbered males, and the authors suggested that clonal diversity may have been underestimated. Nearly half of unique spike-specific TCRs reportedly recognized epitopes outside regions mutated in the B.1.351 and B.1.1.7 variants. Because no day 14 peak-response samples were available, the repertoires could be characterized only after the peak T cell response. Vaccine-associated CD4 TCRs spanned the whole spike protein, with dominant responses in regions 160-218 and 743-854.

Trimming removed 2 bases from V and 6 bases from J, leaving 10 bases between the germline ends. The CDR3 runs 13 residues from the cysteine to the phenylalanine. This entry keeps only the CDR3 DNA: 39 bases, framed from base 1. CDR1 and CDR2 (MNHEY, SVGAGI) derive from the germline V gene. The sample consisted of peripheral blood, taken on day 0 of AZD1222 vaccination. The chain employs TRBV6-5 and TRBJ1-2; the D gene is perhaps TRBD1, from 6 matching bases. The origin of this receptor is an adult in good health. The sequenced DNA: TGTGCCAGCAGTTACGACAGGAAAGATGGCTACACCTTC. This gives the protein CASSYDRKDGYTF.